This entry is about one T cell receptor (beta chain). Its antigen remains unidentified. The data were obtained in a study of response to subunit inactivated influenza vaccine. The study, taken as a whole, reports: The authors suggested that every seasonal influenza vaccination recruits few new T cells.

TCRdb called the RT-PCR reads again in MiXCR, with one record for every CDR3 protein. The table records around 540,000 distinct CDR3 sequences, roughly 12% of them present only once. Unmatched junction bases numbered 7, after V lost 1 base and J lost 7 bases. The CDR3 runs to 14 residues. CDR1 GTSNPN and CDR2 SVGIG come from the germline V gene (reference sequence). The V gene is TRBV30, the J gene TRBJ2-7, with 10 bases identical to TRBD1. The sequence came from a middle-aged man who received an inactivated influenza vaccine. Here the sequenced sample was PBMCs from blood, taken on the day of vaccination. In DNA form, the CDR3 reads TGTGCCTGGAGTGCCGGGACAGGGGTCATAGAGCAGTACTTC. Its translation is CAWSAGTGVIEQYF.